Detailed here is one TCR beta chain. The record originates from a study of blood T cell repertoires in COVID-19. Study information: The study drew acute and convalescent COVID-19 samples from the United States, Italy and Spain. Sample material is recorded as cDNA or gDNA derived from T cells, B-cell-depleted T cells, or PBMCs.

Authors' methods: Nucleated cell number was recorded as an estimate derived from reference gene primer amplification. Clones were read by immunoSEQ multiplex PCR, and TCRdb kept only the in-frame ones, dropping some. V and J calls and clone size follow that table, whereas D and trimming were derived from the DNA. The top ten clones hold approximately 4.1% of a sample with roughly 140,000 clones, roughly nine tenths of them seen once. Germline lookup yields CDR1 SQVTM and CDR2 ANQGSEA. This CDR3 contains 12 residues. V gave up 6 bases and J gave up 2 bases, with 10 bases separating them. Sequencing was done on a sample of peripheral blood. The TCR was taken from a woman aged 55-69 years with active or convalescent COVID-19. The chain recombines TRBV29-1 with TRBJ2-5; D is unresolved. The CDR3 is CSVSRSQETQYF. The CDR3 DNA reads as TGCAGCGTCTCTCGGAGTCAAGAGACCCAGTACTTC.